A selection of T cell receptor beta chains follows, all from one sample in a study of T cells in Graves' hyperthyroidism and ophthalmopathy. TCRdb independently ran MiXCR on the multiplex PCR reads; one entry per CDR3 protein. The sample consists of some 350,000 distinct CDR3 sequences, 13% to 15% of them appearing once. The sequenced sample was blood. Every receptor here comes from a woman aged 55-69 years with Graves' ophthalmopathy. Each CDR3 is given with its conserved first and last residue. A D gene is named only where the DNA matches it firmly. Size values are once, few and many counts, or a class for expanded clones, and some rows have none.

CASSANRGLNEQYF TGTGCCAGCAGTGCAAACAGGGGGCTCAACGAGCAGTACTTC TRBJ2-7 TRBV2 many TRBD1 14
CASSQGISGRYEQYF TGTGCCAGCAGCCAAGGCATCAGCGGGAGATACGAGCAGTACTTC TRBJ2-7 TRBV3-1 . TRBD2 15
CASSGGLAITYEQYF TGTGCCAGCAGTGGGGGACTAGCGATTACCTACGAGCAGTACTTC TRBJ2-7 TRBV12-3/TRBV12-4 many TRBD2 15
CASSLDYGGSGDTQYF TGTGCCAGCAGCTTAGATTATGGGGGAAGCGGTGATACGCAGTATTTT TRBJ2-3 TRBV7-9 many . 16
CASRAGTSTPDTQYF TGTGCCAGCAGGGCCGGGACTAGCACACCAGATACGCAGTATTTT TRBJ2-3 TRBV7-9 . TRBD2 15
CASSQAAQGRHTQYF TGTGCCAGCAGCCAAGCGGCTCAAGGGAGGCATACGCAGTATTTT TRBJ2-3 TRBV14 many . 15
CATGEANTEAFF TGTGCCACAGGGGAGGCGAACACTGAAGCTTTCTTT TRBJ1-1 TRBV28 . . 12
CASSLRGLEGETQYF TGTGCCAGCAGTCTCAGGGGGCTGGAGGGTGAGACCCAGTACTTC TRBJ2-5 TRBV28 few TRBD1 15
CASSPGLAVTDTQYF TGTGCCAGCAGCCCCGGACTAGCGGTCACAGATACGCAGTATTTT TRBJ2-3 TRBV7-7 . TRBD2 15
CASSPRDRDYADTQYF TGTGCCAGCAGCCCCCGGGACAGGGACTACGCAGATACGCAGTATTTT TRBJ2-3 TRBV4-2 few TRBD1 16
CASSPGALSDEKLFF TGTGCCAGCAGCCCCGGGGCTCTGAGCGATGAAAAACTGTTTTTT TRBJ1-4 TRBV28 . . 15
CASSYRGTSLGGEQYF TGTGCCAGCAGCTACCGAGGGACTAGTCTCGGAGGCGAGCAGTACTTC TRBJ2-7 TRBV7-2 few TRBD2 16
CASSWGTSSYNEQFF TGTGCCAGCAGTTGGGGGACTAGCAGCTACAATGAGCAGTTCTTC TRBJ2-1 TRBV27 . TRBD2 15
CASSPDRGEKLFF TGTGCCAGCTCACCTGACAGAGGGGAAAAACTGTTTTTT TRBJ1-4 TRBV18 . . 13
CASSGNWGSWNEQFF TGTGCCAGCAGTGGGAATTGGGGGAGTTGGAATGAGCAGTTCTTC TRBJ2-1 TRBV2 . . 15
CASSRGLAGATDTQYF TGTGCCAGCAGTAGGGGACTAGCGGGAGCCACAGATACGCAGTATTTT TRBJ2-3 TRBV2 . TRBD2 16
CASSSRQEGGCTF TGCGCCAGCAGCTCCAGGCAGGAAGGCGGCTGCACCTTC TRBJ1-2 TRBV5-1 . . 13
CSASTSGSRNEQYF TGCAGTGCGTCTACTAGCGGGAGTCGGAACGAGCAGTACTTC TRBJ2-7 TRBV20-1 . TRBD2 14
CASSIGQGAGGELFF TGTGCCAGCAGCATCGGACAGGGGGCCGGCGGGGAGCTGTTTTTT TRBJ2-2 TRBV5-1 . TRBD1 15
CASSLALSLATGELFF TGTGCCAGCAGCTTAGCCCTAAGTCTAGCGACCGGGGAGCTGTTTTTT TRBJ2-2 TRBV7-6 . . 16
CAAFFRNTGELFF TGTGCCGCCTTCTTCAGGAACACCGGGGAGCTGTTTTTT TRBJ2-2 TRBV28 few . 13
CASSLLGGLGNEKLFF TGTGCCAGCAGTTTATTGGGGGGTCTGGGTAATGAAAAACTGTTTTTT TRBJ1-4 TRBV28 many . 16
CASSGTSQRGYEQYF TGCGCCAGCAGTGGGACTAGCCAAAGGGGCTACGAGCAGTACTTC TRBJ2-7 TRBV10-1 many TRBD2 15
CASSALAGRYNEQFF TGCGCCAGCAGCGCCTTAGCAGGCCGATACAATGAGCAGTTCTTC TRBJ2-1 TRBV5-1 many . 15
CASSPGTSRAYEQYF TGTGCCAGCAGCCCCGGGACTAGCAGAGCCTACGAGCAGTACTTC TRBJ2-7 TRBV4-2 few TRBD2 15
CASSELAGPYNERFF TGCGCCAGCAGTGAGTTGGCGGGACCCTACAATGAGCGGTTCTTC TRBJ2-1 TRBV10-1 . . 15
CASSAGLAESQETQYF TGTGCCAGCTCAGCGGGACTAGCGGAATCCCAAGAGACCCAGTACTTC TRBJ2-5 TRBV18 many TRBD2 16